This is a list of T cell receptor beta chains from one sample in a study of blood T cells in healthy people across ages. TCRdb re-called the 5' RACE reads with MiXCR, one entry per CDR3 protein. The sample shows 1,300,000 or so distinct CDR3 sequences, around 59% of them seen only once. The sample was blood. All receptors come from a man between 18 and 29 years old in good health. Both conserved end residues are trimmed from each CDR3. D genes are given only for firm matches.

J gene: TRBJ2-1
D gene: TRBD2
V gene: TRBV4-2
CDR3 protein: ASSRGLAENEQF

J gene: TRBJ2-7
D gene: -
V gene: TRBV21-1
CDR3 protein: ASSKCEEDLPYEQY

J gene: TRBJ2-7
D gene: -
V gene: TRBV4-2
CDR3 protein: ASSQDPGPTDYEQY

J gene: TRBJ2-4
D gene: -
V gene: TRBV6-4
CDR3 protein: ASSDPVTREQY

J gene: TRBJ2-5
D gene: -
V gene: TRBV2
CDR3 protein: AQKPWSQETQY

J gene: TRBJ1-5
D gene: TRBD1
V gene: TRBV6-2/TRBV6-3
CDR3 protein: ASRSGQGYQPQH

J gene: -
D gene: -
V gene: TRBV4-3
CDR3 protein: ASSHQQPSGGYYEQY

J gene: TRBJ1-1
D gene: -
V gene: TRBV29-1
CDR3 protein: SASESGEAF

J gene: TRBJ2-3
D gene: TRBD2
V gene: TRBV6-5
CDR3 protein: ASKGLAGGRTDTQY

J gene: TRBJ2-3
D gene: TRBD2
V gene: TRBV6-5
CDR3 protein: ASSYSGGLAGGSDTQY

J gene: TRBJ2-4
D gene: -
V gene: TRBV20-1
CDR3 protein: SARLPGAPKNIQY

J gene: TRBJ2-5
D gene: TRBD2
V gene: TRBV3-1
CDR3 protein: ASSHRGREGTQY

J gene: TRBJ1-2
D gene: -
V gene: TRBV12-3/TRBV12-4
CDR3 protein: ASSSMLGNGYT

J gene: TRBJ2-1
D gene: -
V gene: TRBV5-4
CDR3 protein: ASSLAYSPGDEQF

J gene: TRBJ1-2
D gene: -
V gene: TRBV4-1
CDR3 protein: ASSQVQGALYGYT

J gene: TRBJ2-1
D gene: -
V gene: TRBV3-1
CDR3 protein: ASSQVLARTYNEQF

J gene: TRBJ2-5
D gene: TRBD2
V gene: TRBV4-1
CDR3 protein: ASSHLAGGRETQY

J gene: -
D gene: -
V gene: TRBV20-1
CDR3 protein: SALPGEETQY

J gene: TRBJ2-1
D gene: -
V gene: TRBV15
CDR3 protein: ATSREVGGSYNEQF

J gene: TRBJ2-5
D gene: TRBD1
V gene: TRBV7-8
CDR3 protein: ASSWDRGSETQY

J gene: TRBJ2-3
D gene: -
V gene: TRBV27
CDR3 protein: ASSLVGDDTQY

J gene: TRBJ2-1
D gene: -
V gene: TRBV7-2
CDR3 protein: ASSFVRSSYNEQF

J gene: -
D gene: TRBD1
V gene: TRBV2
CDR3 protein: ASGGTGANYREETQY

J gene: TRBJ2-7
D gene: TRBD1
V gene: TRBV6-5
CDR3 protein: ASARGGTGGYEQY

J gene: TRBJ1-6
D gene: TRBD1
V gene: TRBV29-1
CDR3 protein: SEYRDRDNSPLH

J gene: TRBJ1-6
D gene: TRBD1
V gene: TRBV20-1
CDR3 protein: SARDLQTGGASYNSPLH

J gene: TRBJ1-1
D gene: TRBD1
V gene: TRBV4-1
CDR3 protein: ASSQHPTGTEAF

J gene: TRBJ2-1
D gene: -
V gene: TRBV4-1
CDR3 protein: ASSQDPKNEQF

J gene: TRBJ2-3
D gene: -
V gene: TRBV20-1
CDR3 protein: SALTGVDTQY

J gene: TRBJ1-1
D gene: -
V gene: TRBV12-3/TRBV12-4
CDR3 protein: ASYDPAYTEAF

J gene: TRBJ2-7
D gene: -
V gene: TRBV28
CDR3 protein: ASSPLIRTGLIEQY

J gene: TRBJ2-2
D gene: -
V gene: TRBV10-3
CDR3 protein: AISDTVDIYGELF

J gene: TRBJ1-2
D gene: TRBD1
V gene: TRBV7-2
CDR3 protein: ASSLDRNDHGYT

J gene: TRBJ2-7
D gene: -
V gene: TRBV10-3
CDR3 protein: AISEASSSYEQY

J gene: TRBJ2-7
D gene: TRBD1
V gene: TRBV5-1
CDR3 protein: ASSLSPGQTSYEQY

J gene: TRBJ2-5
D gene: -
V gene: TRBV7-2
CDR3 protein: ASSPDLETQY

J gene: TRBJ2-1
D gene: TRBD2
V gene: TRBV29-1
CDR3 protein: SVVRASGKDEQF

J gene: TRBJ2-3
D gene: -
V gene: TRBV20-1
CDR3 protein: SVGTPPTDTQY

J gene: TRBJ2-3
D gene: TRBD2
V gene: TRBV5-1
CDR3 protein: ASSGEGYADTQY

J gene: TRBJ1-1
D gene: -
V gene: TRBV29-1
CDR3 protein: SVGWRLRDTEAF

J gene: TRBJ2-7
D gene: -
V gene: TRBV27
CDR3 protein: ASSLRGKRSSYEQY

J gene: TRBJ2-1
D gene: TRBD1
V gene: TRBV20-1
CDR3 protein: SARGTGRSYNEQF

J gene: TRBJ2-7
D gene: TRBD1
V gene: TRBV20-1
CDR3 protein: SAQIRDRGVYEQY

J gene: TRBJ2-4
D gene: -
V gene: TRBV20-1
CDR3 protein: SAWTNPEAKNIQY

J gene: TRBJ1-2
D gene: -
V gene: TRBV4-1
CDR3 protein: ASSQDRAGNYGYT

J gene: TRBJ2-5
D gene: TRBD2
V gene: TRBV12-3/TRBV12-4
CDR3 protein: ASSVSGGKETQY

J gene: TRBJ1-1
D gene: TRBD1
V gene: TRBV6-2/TRBV6-3
CDR3 protein: ASRLGQAAF

J gene: TRBJ1-1
D gene: -
V gene: TRBV20-1
CDR3 protein: SASGGRMNTEAF

J gene: TRBJ1-6
D gene: -
V gene: TRBV15
CDR3 protein: ATSRDRLSSYNSPLH

J gene: TRBJ2-3
D gene: TRBD1
V gene: TRBV7-6
CDR3 protein: ASSNIQGAISLADTQY

J gene: TRBJ2-2
D gene: -
V gene: TRBV14
CDR3 protein: ASSLLKNSDTGELF

J gene: TRBJ1-1
D gene: -
V gene: TRBV25-1
CDR3 protein: ASSEHSAVDTEAF

J gene: TRBJ2-7
D gene: TRBD1
V gene: TRBV6-1
CDR3 protein: ASSDSSGTGHYEQY

J gene: TRBJ1-2
D gene: -
V gene: TRBV11-2
CDR3 protein: ASSPQAGDGYT

J gene: TRBJ1-1
D gene: -
V gene: TRBV9
CDR3 protein: LRGGAEAF

J gene: TRBJ2-7
D gene: -
V gene: TRBV6-6
CDR3 protein: ASSYEGYRDDEQY

J gene: -
D gene: -
V gene: TRBV14
CDR3 protein: ASSLQAGLPTQETQY

J gene: TRBJ1-2
D gene: TRBD1
V gene: TRBV3-1
CDR3 protein: ASSLAGQPYYGYT

J gene: TRBJ2-3
D gene: -
V gene: TRBV29-1
CDR3 protein: SPQDSSTDTQY

J gene: TRBJ1-6
D gene: -
V gene: TRBV27
CDR3 protein: ASSPLTAMTNSPLH